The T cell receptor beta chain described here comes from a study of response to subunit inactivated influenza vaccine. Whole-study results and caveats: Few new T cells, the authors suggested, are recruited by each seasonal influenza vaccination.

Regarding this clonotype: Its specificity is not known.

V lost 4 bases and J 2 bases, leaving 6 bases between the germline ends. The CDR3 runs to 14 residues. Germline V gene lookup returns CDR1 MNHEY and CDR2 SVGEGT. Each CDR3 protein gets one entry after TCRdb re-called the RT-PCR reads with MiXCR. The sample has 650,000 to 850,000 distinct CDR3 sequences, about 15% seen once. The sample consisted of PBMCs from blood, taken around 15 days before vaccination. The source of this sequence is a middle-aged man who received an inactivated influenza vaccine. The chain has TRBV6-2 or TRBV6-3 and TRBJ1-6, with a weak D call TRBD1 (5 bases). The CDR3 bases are TGTGCCAGCAGTTTGACAGCCTATAATTCACCCCTCCACTTT. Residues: CASSLTAYNSPLHF.